The entry below gives a single T cell receptor beta chain sequence along with its context. Its antigen is as yet unknown. Replicate PCRs for sorted subsets used about 200 ng DNA; this equaled about 30,000 T cell genomes. Per the authors' pipeline: With immunoSEQ giving junction-only sequences and no quality scores, filtering differed. Sequencing was performed with immunoSEQ multiplex PCR; in TCRdb, only in-frame clones are kept and a portion is missing. From that table come the V and J calls and clone size; the DNA was used to work out D and trimming. The table lists about 2.1 million clones, 80% to 95% of them singletons. CDR3 length: 14 amino acids. The germline gives CDR1 LNHDA, CDR2 SQIVND (reference sequence). V lost 7 bases and J 5 bases, leaving 17 bases between the germline ends. The record originates from a study of shared clonotypes between healthy human individuals. Looking at the study overall: CD4 naive and CD4 memory each took three plates per donor, while CD8 naive took two and CD8 memory one.

Naivety among CD8 cells was defined by CD45RO negativity and positive CCR7 selection, thereby excluding terminally differentiated effector memory CD45RA+ cells. Broader study findings: Clonotypes which were not shared had lower generation probabilities than clonotypes that all four donors shared.

J is TRBJ1-1 and V is TRBV19, with D unresolved. Material for sequencing was naive CD8+ T cells from PBMCs. The sequence derives from a man aged 18 to 29 in good health. Some clones in this sample may be carry-over from other donors' samples. The CDR3 region is CASTIGGYYTEAFF. The CDR3 DNA reads as TGTGCCAGTACCATAGGAGGGTATTATACTGAAGCTTTCTTT.